These 24 T cell receptor beta chains originate from one sample sequenced in a study of blood T cell repertoires in COVID-19. Profiled with immunoSEQ multiplex PCR; TCRdb holds only in-frame clones, not every one. The sample shows around 360,000 clones, about 90% of them seen only once. The material sequenced was PBMCs or T cells enriched from blood (not recorded which). Receptor source: a middle-aged man in a cohort exposed to, infected with or recovered from COVID-19 (not recorded which).

V is TRBV28 and J is TRBJ2-2; D might be TRBD1 (5 bases). The CDR3 extends over 13 amino acids. From germline, CDR1 is MDHEN and CDR2 SYDVKM. Trimming removed 9 bases at V and 3 bases at J, with 11 bases between. The CDR3, as DNA: TGTGCCAGTTTGGAAGGGGACACCGGGGAGCTGTTTTTT. Translated: CASLEGDTGELFF.

The chain joins TRBV7-9 to TRBJ1-3; D is uncertain. The CDR3 is 14 residues long. Trimming removed 2 bases from V and 4 bases from J, with 9 bases in between. CDR1 is SEHNR, CDR2 FQNEAQ, per germline (reference sequence). CDR3 residues: CASSLREAGNTIYF. The CDR3 DNA reads TGTGCCAGCAGCTTACGGGAAGCCGGAAACACCATATATTTT.

This clone showed up just once. This sequence joins TRBV19 and TRBJ2-1; 13 bases fit TRBD2. This CDR3 contains 16 residues. Germline CDR1 reads LNHDA; CDR2 reads SQIVND (reference sequence). J was trimmed by 6 bases and V by 5 bases; bases with no gene match: 7. The CDR3 DNA is TGTGCCAGTAGTGTCGGACTAGCGGGAGTTGTCAATGAGCAGTTCTTC. It yields the protein CASSVGLAGVVNEQFF.

This clone occurred a few times. The chain joins TRBV19 to TRBJ1-2; unclear D gene. V lost 7 bases and J lost 2, with 14 bases in between. Germline V gene data show CDR1 as LNHDA and CDR2 as SQIVND (reference sequence). The CDR3 totals 14 residues. CDR3 in amino acids: CASTYSAGNYGYTF. CDR3 nucleotide sequence: TGTGCCAGTACTTATAGCGCGGGAAACTATGGCTACACCTTC. Filled out from reference TRBV19 and TRBJ1-2, the complete variable domain reads DGGITQSPKYLFRKEGQNVTLSCEQNLNHDAMYWYRQDPGQGLRLIYYSQIVNDFQKGDIAEGYSVSREKKESFPLTVTSAQKNPTAFYLCASTYSAGNYGYTFGSGTRLTVV.

The V and J genes are TRBV7-2 and TRBJ2-2; 9 positions agree with TRBD2. This CDR3 comprises 16 residues. From germline, CDR1 is SGHTA and CDR2 FQGNSA. V shed 4 bases, J shed 3 bases, and the junction held 6 bases outside the gene matches. CDR3 coding DNA: TGTGCCAGCAGCTGGTTAGCGGGAGTGGACACCGGGGAGCTGTTTTTT. It specifies CASSWLAGVDTGELFF. Combining the CDR3 with reference TRBV7-2 and TRBJ2-2 gives the whole variable domain GAGVSQSPSNKVTEKGKDVELRCDPISGHTALYWYRQSLGQGLEFLIYFQGNSAPDKSGLPSDRFSAERTGGSVSTLTIQRTQQEDSAVYLCASSWLAGVDTGELFFGEGSRLTVL.

This clone was detected only once. V gene TRBV5-8 combines with J gene TRBJ1-1; D is possibly TRBD1 (6 bases). The CDR3 has 14 amino acids. Germline CDR1 and CDR2: SGHTS and YDEGEE. The ends were cut back, 0 bases at V and 3 bases at J, with 9 bases in the middle. CDR3 protein: CASSLGGGDTEAFF. CDR3 coding DNA: TGTGCCAGCAGCTTGGGAGGGGGTGACACTGAAGCTTTCTTT.

The rearrangement links TRBV11-2 to TRBJ2-6, with TRBD2 as a possible D gene (5 bases). CDR1 and CDR2 from the germline V gene are SGHAT and FQNNGV. V lost 3 bases to trimming and J lost 0 bases, with 12 bases between them. The CDR3 is 17 residues long. CDR3 in amino acids: CASSFGRRSSGANVLTF. CDR3 nucleotide sequence: TGTGCCAGCAGCTTCGGACGGAGGAGCTCTGGGGCCAACGTCCTGACTTTC.

The V gene is TRBV7-2, the J gene TRBJ1-2; D might be TRBD1 (5 bases). This CDR3 contains 15 residues. Deletions cut 2 bases from V and 8 bases from J, with 18 bases between. Looked up from germline, CDR1 is SGHTA and CDR2 is FQGNSA. The CDR3 protein is CASSLRGGIGTGYTF. The CDR3 DNA follows: TGTGCCAGCAGCTTAAGGGGAGGGATAGGGACCGGCTACACCTTC.

The chain carries TRBV2 and TRBJ1-2; D is unclear. The CDR3 is 13 amino acids. Germline loops: CDR1 SNHLY, CDR2 FYNNEI. The V gene lost 7 bases and the J gene lost 3 bases, with 12 bases spanning the gap. CDR3 sequence reads: CASNKGEDYGYTF. The DNA of the CDR3 is TGTGCCAGCAATAAGGGAGAAGACTATGGCTACACCTTC. The full variable domain, with the rest looked up from reference TRBV2 and TRBJ1-2, is EPEVTQTPSHQVTQMGQEVILRCVPISNHLYFYWYRQILGQKVEFLVSFYNNEISEKSEIFDDQFSVERPDGSNFTLKIRSTKLEDSAMYFCASNKGEDYGYTFGSGTRLTVV.

The J gene is TRBJ2-5, the V gene TRBV7-7, with 12 bases matching TRBD2. CDR1 SSHAT and CDR2 FNYEAQ come from the germline V gene (reference sequence). V lost 5 bases, J lost 2 bases, and 3 bases stayed unmatched. The CDR3 totals 15 residues. The CDR3: CASSPGLAGQETQYF. The DNA for the CDR3 is TGTGCCAGCAGCCCAGGACTAGCGGGGCAAGAGACCCAGTACTTC.

The chain links TRBV30 to TRBJ1-5, with D uncertain. The length of the CDR3 is 16 residues. Germline CDR1 GTSNPN, CDR2 SVGIG (reference sequence). Trimming cost V 5 bases and J 7 bases, with 24 bases left between them. CDR3 in amino acids: CAWVAPPGRCRQPQHF. The CDR3 coding sequence is TGTGCCTGGGTTGCACCCCCAGGCCGTTGTAGGCAGCCCCAGCATTTT.

The chain uses TRBV11-2 and TRBJ2-4, with D perhaps matching TRBD2 (6 bases). This CDR3 is built from 12 residues. The germline gives CDR1 SGHAT, CDR2 FQNNGV. V was clipped by 2 bases and J by 7 bases, with 6 bases between them. This CDR3 is CASSLSGNIQYF. The CDR3 region has the DNA TGTGCCAGCAGCTTAAGCGGGAACATTCAGTACTTC.

The J gene is TRBJ1-1, the V gene TRBV5-4; 9 positions agree with TRBD1. CDR1 and CDR2 from the germline V gene are SGHNT and YYREEE (reference sequence). The V segment lost 4 bases and the J segment 5 bases; nucleotides outside the gene matches: 6. This CDR3 is built from 14 residues. Here the CDR3 DNA reads TGTGCCAGCAGCCTTACAGGGGGCAGAACTGAAGCTTTCTTT. Translated: CASSLTGGRTEAFF.

Written as DNA, the CDR3 is TGTGCCACCAGTGGAGGCTACCCAAATGAGCAGTTCTTC. This codes for CATSGGYPNEQFF. The chain links TRBV24-1 to TRBJ2-1; D not resolved. Germline loops: CDR1 KGHDR, CDR2 SFDVKD. Trimming cost V 5 bases and J 7 bases, with 11 bases left between them. CDR3 length: 13 amino acids.

The genes are TRBV11-2 and TRBJ2-2; unclear D gene. Trimming pared 5 bases from V and 7 bases from J, leaving 17 bases between. The CDR3 runs to 15 residues. Per germline, CDR1 SGHAT and CDR2 FQNNGV. The CDR3 DNA reads TGTGCCAGCAGCGCGAACTACCCTCGAAGCGGGGAGCTGTTTTTT. The encoded protein is CASSANYPRSGELFF.

The chain links TRBV19 to TRBJ2-1; the D gene is possibly TRBD2 (5 bases). The V end was cut by 7 bases, the J end by 6 bases, with 16 bases between. Germline V gene lookup returns CDR1 LNHDA and CDR2 SQIVND (reference sequence). The CDR3 spans 14 residues. As DNA, the CDR3 is TGTGCCAGTATTGGTGATAGCGACTCCAATGAGCAGTTCTTC. Amino acids: CASIGDSDSNEQFF. Full variable domain (remainder filled in from reference TRBV19 and TRBJ2-1): DGGITQSPKYLFRKEGQNVTLSCEQNLNHDAMYWYRQDPGQGLRLIYYSQIVNDFQKGDIAEGYSVSREKKESFPLTVTSAQKNPTAFYLCASIGDSDSNEQFFGPGTRLTVL.

This chain connects TRBV6-4 to TRBJ2-4, with 8 bases that match TRBD1. The junction had 4 bases not matched to a gene; V was cut back by 3 bases and J by 9 bases. The CDR3 covers 13 residues. CDR1 is MRHNA and CDR2 is SNTAGT in the germline V gene. The CDR3 spells CASSETGEGIQYF. DNA for the CDR3: TGTGCCAGCAGTGAGACAGGGGAAGGCATTCAGTACTTC.

The chain links TRBV19 to TRBJ1-2; possibly TRBD1 for D (6 bases). The germline V and J ends were trimmed by 6 bases and 4 bases, with 15 bases remaining between them. CDR3 length: 14 amino acids. The V gene's germline CDR1 is LNHDA and CDR2 SQIVND (reference sequence). The CDR3 loop reads CASRGGNQGYGYTF. CDR3 sequence (DNA): TGTGCCAGTAGAGGGGGTAATCAAGGCTATGGCTACACCTTC.

This clone was detected only once. CDR3 bases: TGTGCCAGCAGCGAGGGACTGAACTACGAGCAGTACTTC. Protein product: CASSEGLNYEQYF. This chain connects TRBV9 to TRBJ2-7, with D possibly being TRBD2 (6 bases). V was trimmed by 3 bases and J by 3 bases, leaving 10 bases between them. Germline CDR1 reads SGDLS; CDR2 reads YYNGEE. CDR3 size: 13 residues.

This chain joins TRBV12-3 or TRBV12-4 and TRBJ2-1, with 10 bases aligning to TRBD2. V shed 5 bases and J 15 bases; nucleotides not matched to a gene: 10. The CDR3 runs 13 residues. In DNA form, the CDR3 reads TGTGCCAGCAGTATACTCCTAGCGGGAGCTCCGTTCTTC. Residues: CASSILLAGAPFF.

This sequence joins TRBV5-1 and TRBJ2-5; 8 bases fit TRBD1. Unmatched junction bases numbered 8, after V lost 0 bases and J lost 4 bases. CDR3 length: 16 amino acids. Looked up from germline, CDR1 is SGHRS and CDR2 is YFSETQ. This CDR3 reads CASSLEPQGAGETQYF. The CDR3 DNA follows: TGCGCCAGCAGCTTGGAACCCCAGGGGGCAGGAGAGACCCAGTACTTC.

The rearrangement uses TRBV4-1 and TRBJ2-7; 9 bases agree with TRBD2. V trimming: 0 bases; J trimming: 1 base; junction bases outside the gene matches: 7. Germline V gives CDR1 MGHRA, CDR2 YSYEKL. CDR3 size: 17 residues. The CDR3 DNA reads TGCGCCAGCAGCCAAGATAGTGGTGCGGGAGGGTCCTACGAGCAGTACTTC. This codes for CASSQDSGAGGSYEQYF.

This chain joins TRBV28 and TRBJ1-6; no firm D call. Trimming took 1 base from V and 14 from J, leaving 15 bases between them. The CDR3 contains 14 residues. Germline-derived CDR1 and CDR2 are MDHEN and SYDVKM. The CDR3 nucleotides read TGTGCCAGCAGTTTATTCCCAAGCAAGGGAGCCCTCCACTTT. Translated, it gives CASSLFPSKGALHF.

This chain links TRBV6-4 with TRBJ1-1; D is undetermined. Looked up from germline, CDR1 is MRHNA and CDR2 is SNTAGT. V lost 5 bases and J lost 0, with 7 bases in between. The CDR3 is 13 residues long. The CDR3 DNA reads TGTGCCAGCAGTATTGAGCTGAACACTGAAGCTTTCTTT. As protein: CASSIELNTEAFF.